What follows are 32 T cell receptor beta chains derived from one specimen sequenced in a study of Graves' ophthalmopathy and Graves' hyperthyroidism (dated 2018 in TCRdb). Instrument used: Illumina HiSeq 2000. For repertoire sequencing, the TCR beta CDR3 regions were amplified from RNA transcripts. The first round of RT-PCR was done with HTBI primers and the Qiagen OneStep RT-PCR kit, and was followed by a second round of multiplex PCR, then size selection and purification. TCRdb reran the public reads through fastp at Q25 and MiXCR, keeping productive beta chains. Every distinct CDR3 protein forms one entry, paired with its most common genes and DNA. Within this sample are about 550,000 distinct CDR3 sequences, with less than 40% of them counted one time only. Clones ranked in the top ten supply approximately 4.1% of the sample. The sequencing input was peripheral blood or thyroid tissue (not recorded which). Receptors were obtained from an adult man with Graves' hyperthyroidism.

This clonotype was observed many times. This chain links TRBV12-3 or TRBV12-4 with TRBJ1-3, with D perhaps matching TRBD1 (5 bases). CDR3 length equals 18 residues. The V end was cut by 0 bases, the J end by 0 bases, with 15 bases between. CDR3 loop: CASSLAAGRSPSGNTIYF. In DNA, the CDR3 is TGTGCCAGCAGTTTAGCGGCAGGGAGATCTCCCTCTGGAAACACCATATATTTT.

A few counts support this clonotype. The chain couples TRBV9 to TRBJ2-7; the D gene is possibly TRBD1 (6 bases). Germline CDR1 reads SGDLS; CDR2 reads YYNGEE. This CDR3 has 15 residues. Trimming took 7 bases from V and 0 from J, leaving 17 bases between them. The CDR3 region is CASSPTGTSSYEQYF. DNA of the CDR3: TGTGCCAGCTCACCTACCGGGACAAGCTCCTACGAGCAGTACTTC. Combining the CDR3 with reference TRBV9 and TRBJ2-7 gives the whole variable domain DSGVTQTPKHLITATGQRVTLRCSPRSGDLSVYWYQQSLDQGLQFLIQYYNGEERAKGNILERFSAQQFPDLHSELNLSSLELGDSALYFCASSPTGTSSYEQYFGPGTRLTVT.

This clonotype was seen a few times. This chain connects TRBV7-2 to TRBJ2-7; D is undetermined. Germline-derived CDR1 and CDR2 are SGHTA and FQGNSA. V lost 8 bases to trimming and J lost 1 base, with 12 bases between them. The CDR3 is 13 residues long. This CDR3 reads CASEGPVSYEQYF. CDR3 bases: TGTGCCAGCGAAGGGCCGGTTTCCTACGAGCAGTACTTC. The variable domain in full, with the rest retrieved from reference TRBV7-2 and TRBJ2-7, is GAGVSQSPSNKVTEKGKDVELRCDPISGHTALYWYRQSLGQGLEFLIYFQGNSAPDKSGLPSDRFSAERTGGSVSTLTIQRTQQEDSAVYLCASEGPVSYEQYFGPGTRLTVT.

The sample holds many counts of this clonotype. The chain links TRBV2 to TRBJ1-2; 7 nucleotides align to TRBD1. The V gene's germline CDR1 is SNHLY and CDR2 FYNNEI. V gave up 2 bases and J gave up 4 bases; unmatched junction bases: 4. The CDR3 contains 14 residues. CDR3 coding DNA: TGTGCCAGCAGTGAAAGGGACAGAGCCTATGGCTACACCTTC. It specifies CASSERDRAYGYTF. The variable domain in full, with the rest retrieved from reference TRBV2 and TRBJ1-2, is EPEVTQTPSHQVTQMGQEVILRCVPISNHLYFYWYRQILGQKVEFLVSFYNNEISEKSEIFDDQFSVERPDGSNFTLKIRSTKLEDSAMYFCASSERDRAYGYTFGSGTRLTVV.

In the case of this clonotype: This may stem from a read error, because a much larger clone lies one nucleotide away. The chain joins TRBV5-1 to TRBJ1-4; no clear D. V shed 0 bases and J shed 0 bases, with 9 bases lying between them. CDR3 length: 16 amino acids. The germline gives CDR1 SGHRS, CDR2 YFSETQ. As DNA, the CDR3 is TGCGCCAGCAGCTTGGGTGTCAGATCAACTAATGAAAAACTGTTTTTT. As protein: CASSLGVRSTNEKLFF.

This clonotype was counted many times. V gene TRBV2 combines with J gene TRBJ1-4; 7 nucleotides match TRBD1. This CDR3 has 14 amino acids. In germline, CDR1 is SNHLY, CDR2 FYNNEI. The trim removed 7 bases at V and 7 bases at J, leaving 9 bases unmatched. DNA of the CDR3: TGTGCCAGCACGGTCCTGGGGACAGCTGAAAAACTGTTTTTT. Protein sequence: CASTVLGTAEKLFF.

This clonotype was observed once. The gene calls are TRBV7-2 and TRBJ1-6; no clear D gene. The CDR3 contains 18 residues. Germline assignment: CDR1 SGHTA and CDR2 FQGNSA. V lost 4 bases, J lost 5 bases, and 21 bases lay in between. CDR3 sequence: CASSSSRGMVTDNSPLHF. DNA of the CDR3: TGTGCCAGCAGCTCCAGCCGCGGAATGGTGACCGATAATTCACCCCTCCACTTT.

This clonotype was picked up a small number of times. DNA of the CDR3: TGTGCCACCAGCTCCATTTCAAATGAGCAGTTCTTC. This codes for CATSSISNEQFF. The genes are TRBV15 and TRBJ2-1; D gene ambiguous. Germline V gene sequence: CDR1 LNHNV, CDR2 YYDKDF (reference sequence). Deletions cut 5 bases from V and 7 bases from J, with 9 bases between. The CDR3 runs 12 residues.

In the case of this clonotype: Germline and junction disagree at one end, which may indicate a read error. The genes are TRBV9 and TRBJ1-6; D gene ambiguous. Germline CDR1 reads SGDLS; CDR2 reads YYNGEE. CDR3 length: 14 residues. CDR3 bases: TGTGCCGGCAGCGTAGTAGGGAACAATTCACCCCTCCACTTT. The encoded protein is CAGSVVGNNSPLHF.

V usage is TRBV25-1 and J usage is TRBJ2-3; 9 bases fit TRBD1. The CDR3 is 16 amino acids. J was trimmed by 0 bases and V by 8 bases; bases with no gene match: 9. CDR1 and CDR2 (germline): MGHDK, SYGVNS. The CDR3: CASGGQGWTSTDTQYF. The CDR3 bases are TGTGCCAGCGGGGGACAGGGCTGGACTAGCACAGATACGCAGTATTTT.

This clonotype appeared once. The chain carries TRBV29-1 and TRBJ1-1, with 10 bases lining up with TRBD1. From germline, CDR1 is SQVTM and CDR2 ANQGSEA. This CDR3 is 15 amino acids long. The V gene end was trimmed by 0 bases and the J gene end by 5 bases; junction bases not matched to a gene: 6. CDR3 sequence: CSVEDRDRGRTEAFF. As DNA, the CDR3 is TGCAGCGTTGAAGATCGGGACAGGGGAAGAACTGAAGCTTTCTTT.

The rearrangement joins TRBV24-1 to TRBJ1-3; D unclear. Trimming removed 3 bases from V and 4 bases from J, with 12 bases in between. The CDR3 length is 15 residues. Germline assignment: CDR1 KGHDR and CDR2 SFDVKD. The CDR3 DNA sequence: TGTGCCACCAGTGATCCAGCGGGAGAGGGAAACACCATATATTTT. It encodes CATSDPAGEGNTIYF.

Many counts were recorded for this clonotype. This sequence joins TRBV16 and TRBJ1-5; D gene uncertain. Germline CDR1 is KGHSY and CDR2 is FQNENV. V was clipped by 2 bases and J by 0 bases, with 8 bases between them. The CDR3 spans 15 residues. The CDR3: CASSQGSNSNQPQHF. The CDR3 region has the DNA TGTGCCAGCAGCCAAGGCAGTAATAGCAATCAGCCCCAGCATTTT.

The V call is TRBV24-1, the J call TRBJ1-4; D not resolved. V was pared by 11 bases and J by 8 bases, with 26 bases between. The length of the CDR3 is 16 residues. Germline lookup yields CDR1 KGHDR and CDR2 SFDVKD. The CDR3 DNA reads TGTGCCAGCAGCCAAGATCTAAGGAGCGAGTTGGAAAAACTGTTTTTT. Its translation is CASSQDLRSELEKLFF.

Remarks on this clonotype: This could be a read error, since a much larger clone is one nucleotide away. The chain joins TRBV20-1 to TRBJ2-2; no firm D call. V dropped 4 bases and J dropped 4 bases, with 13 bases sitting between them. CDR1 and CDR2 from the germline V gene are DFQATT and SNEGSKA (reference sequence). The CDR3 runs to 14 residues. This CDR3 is CSAIGQRITGELFF. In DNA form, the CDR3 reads TGCAGTGCTATTGGGCAGAGAATCACCGGGGAGCTGTTTTTT.

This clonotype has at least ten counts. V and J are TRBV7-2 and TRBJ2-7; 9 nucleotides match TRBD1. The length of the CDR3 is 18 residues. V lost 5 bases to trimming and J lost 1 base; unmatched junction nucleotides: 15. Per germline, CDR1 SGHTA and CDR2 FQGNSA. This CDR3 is CASSLNPPGDRVSYEQYF. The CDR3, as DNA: TGTGCCAGCAGCCTGAACCCCCCGGGGGACAGGGTGTCCTACGAGCAGTACTTC.

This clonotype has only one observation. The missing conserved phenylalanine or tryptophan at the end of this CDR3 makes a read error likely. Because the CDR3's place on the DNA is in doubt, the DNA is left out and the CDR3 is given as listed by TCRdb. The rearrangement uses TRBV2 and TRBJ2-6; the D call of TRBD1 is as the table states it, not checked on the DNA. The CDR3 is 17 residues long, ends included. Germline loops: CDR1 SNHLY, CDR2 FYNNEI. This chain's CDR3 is CASSETRDSSGANVLVL.

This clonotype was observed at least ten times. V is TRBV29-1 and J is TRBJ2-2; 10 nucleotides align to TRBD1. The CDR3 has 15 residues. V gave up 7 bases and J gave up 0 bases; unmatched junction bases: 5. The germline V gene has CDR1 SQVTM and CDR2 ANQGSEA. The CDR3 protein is CSASGQGTNTGELFF. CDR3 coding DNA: TGCAGCGCCTCGGGACAGGGGACGAACACCGGGGAGCTGTTTTTT.

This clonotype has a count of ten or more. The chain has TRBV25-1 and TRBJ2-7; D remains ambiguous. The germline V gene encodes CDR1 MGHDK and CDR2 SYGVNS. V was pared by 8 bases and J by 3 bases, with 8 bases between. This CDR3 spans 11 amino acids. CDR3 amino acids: CASAVVYEQYF. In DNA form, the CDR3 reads TGTGCCAGCGCTGTCGTCTACGAGCAGTACTTC.

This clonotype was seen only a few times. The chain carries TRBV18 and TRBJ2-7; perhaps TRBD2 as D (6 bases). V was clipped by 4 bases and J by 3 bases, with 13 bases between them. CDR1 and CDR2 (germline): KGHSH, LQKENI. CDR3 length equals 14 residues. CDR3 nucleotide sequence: TGTGCCAGCTCACGTTCCGGGAGAAACTACGAGCAGTACTTC. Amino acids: CASSRSGRNYEQYF.

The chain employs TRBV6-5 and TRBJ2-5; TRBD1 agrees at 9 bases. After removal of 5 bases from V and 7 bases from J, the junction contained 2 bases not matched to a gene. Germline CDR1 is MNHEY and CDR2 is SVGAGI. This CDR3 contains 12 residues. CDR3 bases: TGTGCCAGCAGTAGGGACAGGGCGACCCAGTACTTC. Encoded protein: CASSRDRATQYF.

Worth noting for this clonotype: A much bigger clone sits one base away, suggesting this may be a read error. CDR3 in DNA: TGTGCCACCGGGGACGGGGGGCAGTACTTC. The encoded protein is CATGDGGQYF. The chain recombines TRBV10-3 with TRBJ2-7; the D gene is possibly TRBD2 (6 bases). The CDR3 consists of 10 residues. Germline CDR1 and CDR2: ENHRY and SYGVKD. V was shortened by 10 bases and J by 9 bases, with 13 bases between the two germline ends.

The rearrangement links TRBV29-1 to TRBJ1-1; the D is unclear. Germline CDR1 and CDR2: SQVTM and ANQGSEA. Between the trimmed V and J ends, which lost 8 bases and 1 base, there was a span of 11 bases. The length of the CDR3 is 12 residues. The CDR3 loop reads CSLGYSNTEAFF. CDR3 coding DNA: TGCAGCTTAGGATATTCGAACACTGAAGCTTTCTTT.

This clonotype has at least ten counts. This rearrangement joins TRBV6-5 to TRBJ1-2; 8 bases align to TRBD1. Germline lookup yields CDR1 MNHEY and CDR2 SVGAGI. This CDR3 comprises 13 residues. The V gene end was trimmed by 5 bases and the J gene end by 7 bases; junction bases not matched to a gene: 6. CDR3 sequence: CASSRQGNGGYTF. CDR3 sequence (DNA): TGTGCCAGCAGTCGACAGGGGAATGGTGGCTACACCTTC.

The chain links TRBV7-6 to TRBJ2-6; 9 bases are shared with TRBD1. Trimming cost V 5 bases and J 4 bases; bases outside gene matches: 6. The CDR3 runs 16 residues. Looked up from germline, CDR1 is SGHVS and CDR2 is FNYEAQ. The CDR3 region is CASSPRGTGGANVLTF. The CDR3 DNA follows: TGTGCCAGCAGCCCAAGAGGGACAGGGGGGGCCAACGTCCTGACTTTC.

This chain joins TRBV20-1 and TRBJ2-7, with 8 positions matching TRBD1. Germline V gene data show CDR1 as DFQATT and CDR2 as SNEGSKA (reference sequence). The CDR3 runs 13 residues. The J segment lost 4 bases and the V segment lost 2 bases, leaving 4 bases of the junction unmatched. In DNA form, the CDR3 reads TGCAGTGCTAGACAGGGGGCGGCTTACGAGCAGTACTTC. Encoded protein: CSARQGAAYEQYF.

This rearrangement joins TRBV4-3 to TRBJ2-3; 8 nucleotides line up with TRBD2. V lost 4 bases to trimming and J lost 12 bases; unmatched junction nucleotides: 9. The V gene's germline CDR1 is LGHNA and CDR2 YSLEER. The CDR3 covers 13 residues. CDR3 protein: CASSLAGAGGQYF. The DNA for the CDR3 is TGCGCCAGCAGCCTCGCAGGCGCGGGGGGACAGTATTTT.

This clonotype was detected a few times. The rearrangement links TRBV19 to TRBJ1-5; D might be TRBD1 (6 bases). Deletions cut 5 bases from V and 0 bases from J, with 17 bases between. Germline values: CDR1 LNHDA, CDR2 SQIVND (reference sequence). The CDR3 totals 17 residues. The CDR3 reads CASSLTAGARSNQPQHF. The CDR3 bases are TGTGCCAGTAGTCTTACGGCAGGGGCGCGTAGCAATCAGCCCCAGCATTTT.

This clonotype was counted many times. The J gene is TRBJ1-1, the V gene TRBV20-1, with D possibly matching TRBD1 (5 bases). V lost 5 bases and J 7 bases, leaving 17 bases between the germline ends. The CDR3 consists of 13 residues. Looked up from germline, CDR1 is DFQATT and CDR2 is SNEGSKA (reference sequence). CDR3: CSAFSTGAFEAFF. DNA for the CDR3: TGCAGTGCTTTCTCCACAGGAGCCTTTGAAGCTTTCTTT.

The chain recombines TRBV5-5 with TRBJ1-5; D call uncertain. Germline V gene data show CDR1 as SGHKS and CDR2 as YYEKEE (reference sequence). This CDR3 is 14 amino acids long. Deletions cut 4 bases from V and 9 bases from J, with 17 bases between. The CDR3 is CASSGRGIIGPQHF. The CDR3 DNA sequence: TGTGCCAGCAGCGGCAGAGGAATTATCGGGCCCCAGCATTTT.

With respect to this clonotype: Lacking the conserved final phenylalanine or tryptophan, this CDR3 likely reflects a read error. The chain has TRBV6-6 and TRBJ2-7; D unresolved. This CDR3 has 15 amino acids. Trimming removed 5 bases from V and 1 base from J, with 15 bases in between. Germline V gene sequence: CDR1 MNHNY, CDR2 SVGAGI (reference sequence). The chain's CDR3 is CASSRDVGSSYEQYL. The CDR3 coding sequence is TGTGCCAGCAGTCGAGACGTAGGTAGTTCCTACGAGCAGTACCTC.

CDR3 sequence reads: CASSAGHNSPLHF. CDR3 nucleotides: TGTGCCAGCAGTGCGGGGCATAATTCACCCCTCCACTTT. V gene TRBV25-1 combines with J gene TRBJ1-6; possible D gene TRBD1, 5 bases. CDR1 is MGHDK and CDR2 is SYGVNS in the germline V gene. V was clipped by 4 bases and J by 5 bases, with 6 bases between them. The length of the CDR3 is 13 residues.